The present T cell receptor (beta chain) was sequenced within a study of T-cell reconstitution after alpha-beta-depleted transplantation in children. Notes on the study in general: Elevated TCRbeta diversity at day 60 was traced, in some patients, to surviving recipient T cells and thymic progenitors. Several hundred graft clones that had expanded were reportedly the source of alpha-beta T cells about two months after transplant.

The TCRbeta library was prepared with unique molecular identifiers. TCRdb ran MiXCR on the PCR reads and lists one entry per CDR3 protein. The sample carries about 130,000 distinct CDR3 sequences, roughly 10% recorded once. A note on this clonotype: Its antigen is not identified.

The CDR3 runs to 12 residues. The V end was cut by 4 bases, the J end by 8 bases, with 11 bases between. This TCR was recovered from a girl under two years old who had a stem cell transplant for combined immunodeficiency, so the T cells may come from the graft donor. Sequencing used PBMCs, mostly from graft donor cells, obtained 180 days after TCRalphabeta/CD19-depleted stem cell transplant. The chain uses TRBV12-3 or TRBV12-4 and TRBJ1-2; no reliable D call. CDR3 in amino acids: CASSWSAGGYTF. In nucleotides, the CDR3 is TGTGCCAGCAGTTGGAGTGCGGGGGGCTACACCTTC.